The 21 T cell receptor beta chains given below trace back to one sample, sequenced in a study of blood T cell repertoires in COVID-19. Generated by immunoSEQ multiplex PCR, the TCRdb table keeps only in-frame clones and is missing some. Counted here are tens of thousands of clones, approximately 90% occurring once; the ten biggest clones make up 14%. Material: peripheral blood. The receptors originated from a man between 70 and 80 years old with active or convalescent COVID-19.

CDR3: CASSLRQNLNYGYTF. As DNA, the CDR3 is TGTGCCAGCAGTTTAAGACAGAACCTTAACTATGGCTACACCTTC. The V and J genes are TRBV28 and TRBJ1-2; TRBD1 is a possible D gene (5 bases). The length of the CDR3 is 15 residues. CDR1 MDHEN and CDR2 SYDVKM come from the germline V gene. Between the trimmed V and J ends, which lost 2 bases and 1 base, there was a span of 11 bases.

The chain is built from TRBV29-1 and TRBJ2-7; D gene uncertain. Between the trimmed V and J ends, which lost 6 bases and 2 bases, there was a span of 5 bases. Germline values: CDR1 SQVTM, CDR2 ANQGSEA. CDR3 length: 10 amino acids. The CDR3 is CSVQTYEQYF. The CDR3 DNA reads as TGCAGCGTCCAGACCTACGAGCAGTACTTC.

Concerning this clone itself: Within the sample, other DNA sequences also encode this same CDR3. The V gene is TRBV18, the J gene TRBJ2-7, with D tentatively TRBD2 (5 bases). Per the germline V gene, CDR1 is KGHSH and CDR2 is LQKENI. This CDR3 is 14 amino acids long. V lost 3 bases to trimming and J lost 3 bases, with 12 bases between them. The CDR3 spells CASSPAGTDYEQYF. Written as DNA, the CDR3 is TGTGCCAGCTCACCGGCGGGCACCGACTACGAGCAGTACTTC.

This sequence joins TRBV3-1 (or the pseudogene TRBV3-2) and TRBJ2-7, with D possibly matching TRBD2 (5 bases). CDR1 is LGHDT and CDR2 is YNNKEL in the germline V gene (reference sequence). The CDR3 runs 17 residues. The V gene lost 4 bases and the J gene lost 2 bases, with 21 bases spanning the gap. As DNA, the CDR3 is TGTGCCAGCAGCCCGAATTGGTGGAGCGGTGGGACCTACGAGCAGTACTTC. Encoded protein: CASSPNWWSGGTYEQYF.

The J gene is TRBJ2-1, the V gene TRBV5-8; perhaps TRBD2 as D (6 bases). CDR1 SGHTS and CDR2 YDEGEE come from the germline V gene. The CDR3 contains 14 residues. The ends were cut back, 3 bases at V and 6 bases at J, with 13 bases in the middle. The CDR3, as DNA: TGTGCCAGCAGCTGGGACTTCACCCTCAATGAGCAGTTCTTC. This translates into CASSWDFTLNEQFF. The full variable domain, completed using reference TRBV5-8 and TRBJ2-1, is EAGVTQSPTHLIKTRGQQATLRCSPISGHTSVYWYQQALGLGLQFLLWYDEGEERNRGNFPPRFSGRQFPNYSSELNVNALELEDSALYLCASSWDFTLNEQFFGPGTRLTVL.

The chain links TRBV15 to TRBJ1-2; maybe TRBD1 (6 bases). Germline loops: CDR1 LNHNV, CDR2 YYDKDF (reference sequence). Trimming removed 0 bases at V and 11 bases at J, with 13 bases between. The CDR3 consists of 13 residues. The CDR3 bases are TGTGCCACCAGCAGAGATCCCACAGGGTCTTACACCTTC. It specifies CATSRDPTGSYTF.

This chain uses TRBV6-6 with TRBJ2-1; the match to TRBD2 covers 12 bases. CDR1 is MNHNY, CDR2 SVGAGI, per germline (reference sequence). The ends lost 6 bases at V and 8 bases at J; junction bases unmatched: 5. This CDR3 comprises 14 residues. This CDR3 is CASRRTSGIYEQFF. For the CDR3, the DNA is TGTGCCAGCAGAAGGACTAGCGGGATTTATGAGCAGTTCTTC.

This clone was detected a few times. The chain combines TRBV7-6 with TRBJ2-3; D gene uncertain. Trimming removed 5 bases at V and 9 bases at J, with 12 bases between. CDR1 SGHVS and CDR2 FNYEAQ come from the germline V gene. This CDR3 contains 12 residues. The CDR3 nucleotides read TGTGCCAGCAGCCGGGTCGCCACCACGCAGTATTTT. This gives the protein CASSRVATTQYF.

This clone showed up just once. This sequence joins TRBV5-4 and TRBJ2-3; 11 nucleotides line up with TRBD2. Losses at the gene ends were 0 bases for V and 3 bases for J; bases not matched to a gene: 0. The CDR3 is 15 residues long. CDR1 SGHNT and CDR2 YYREEE come from the germline V gene (reference sequence). CDR3 amino acids: CASSLGLAGTDTQYF. The CDR3 DNA reads TGTGCCAGCAGCTTGGGACTAGCGGGAACAGATACGCAGTATTTT.

J is TRBJ1-3 and V is TRBV30; D is undetermined. Trimming took 2 bases from V and 0 from J, leaving 8 bases between them. The CDR3 contains 14 residues. Germline values: CDR1 GTSNPN, CDR2 SVGIG (reference sequence). The CDR3 sequence: CAWSIGSSGNTIYF. The DNA for the CDR3 is TGTGCCTGGAGTATCGGGAGCTCTGGAAACACCATATATTTT.

In this sample, this clone turned up once. The rearrangement joins TRBV14 to TRBJ2-7; a possible D gene is TRBD1 (6 bases). Looked up from germline, CDR1 is SGHDN and CDR2 is FVKESK. Trimming shortened V by 1 base and J by 3 bases, and 13 bases separated the two germline ends. This CDR3 region has 15 residues. CDR3 sequence (DNA): TGTGCCAGCAGCCAAGGCTTAGGGGGATTCTACGAGCAGTACTTC. Amino acid sequence: CASSQGLGGFYEQYF. Together with reference TRBV14 and TRBJ2-7, the CDR3 gives the full variable domain: EAGVTQFPSHSVIEKGQTVTLRCDPISGHDNLYWYRRVMGKEIKFLLHFVKESKQDESGMPNNRFLAERTGGTYSTLKVQPAELEDSGVYFCASSQGLGGFYEQYFGPGTRLTVT.

The chain carries TRBV6-5 and TRBJ1-2; possible D gene TRBD1, 5 bases. The CDR3 covers 12 residues. Germline V lookup: CDR1 MNHEY, CDR2 SVGAGI. Trimming took 5 bases from V and 2 from J, leaving 6 bases between them. The CDR3 DNA follows: TGTGCCAGCAGTCCAGGGAACTATGGCTACACCTTC. Protein sequence: CASSPGNYGYTF.

The chain is built from TRBV5-4 and TRBJ2-3; 12 nucleotides match TRBD2. Trimming cost V 4 bases and J 3 bases; bases outside gene matches: 6. This CDR3 contains 16 residues. Germline V CDR1 and CDR2: SGHNT, YYREEE (reference sequence). The CDR3 sequence: CASSRMGTSGTDTQYF. CDR3 in DNA: TGTGCCAGCAGCCGAATGGGGACTAGCGGGACAGATACGCAGTATTTT.

V usage is TRBV6-6 and J usage is TRBJ2-3; TRBD1 might be the D (6 bases). V lost 4 bases to trimming and J lost 7 bases, with 15 bases between them. This CDR3 contains 14 residues. Germline CDR1 MNHNY, CDR2 SVGAGI (reference sequence). The CDR3 nucleotides are TGTGCCAGCAGTTCCCACCAGGGGCCCCATACGCAGTATTTT. Amino acids: CASSSHQGPHTQYF.

V is TRBV7-2 and J is TRBJ2-5; 13 positions agree with TRBD2. CDR1 is SGHTA, CDR2 FQGNSA, per germline. Germline trimming cut 4 bases from V and 11 bases from J; bases unmatched to any gene: 7. The CDR3 contains 14 residues. The CDR3 is CASSSGTSGTSQYF. CDR3 sequence (DNA): TGTGCCAGCAGCTCAGGGACTAGCGGGACATCTCAGTACTTC.

The chain combines TRBV7-2 with TRBJ2-2; 8 positions match TRBD1. Per the germline V gene, CDR1 is SGHTA and CDR2 is FQGNSA. The ends lost 4 bases at V and 6 bases at J; junction bases unmatched: 4. The CDR3 is 14 amino acids. CDR3: CASSSVQGAGELFF. CDR3 nucleotides: TGTGCCAGCAGCTCAGTACAGGGGGCCGGGGAGCTGTTTTTT. Supplemented by reference TRBV7-2 and TRBJ2-2, the full variable domain reads GAGVSQSPSNKVTEKGKDVELRCDPISGHTALYWYRQSLGQGLEFLIYFQGNSAPDKSGLPSDRFSAERTGGSVSTLTIQRTQQEDSAVYLCASSSVQGAGELFFGEGSRLTVL.

J is TRBJ2-3 and V is TRBV29-1, with D unclear. Trimming removed 4 bases from V and 6 bases from J, with 14 bases in between. The CDR3 spans 13 residues. Germline V gene data show CDR1 as SQVTM and CDR2 as ANQGSEA. The CDR3 sequence: CSVAPRSGDTQYF. The CDR3 DNA reads TGCAGCGTTGCTCCCCGGAGTGGGGATACGCAGTATTTT.

The chain has TRBV6-2 or TRBV6-3 and TRBJ1-1, with unresolved D. Germline assignment: CDR1 MNHEY and CDR2 SVGEGT. The CDR3 consists of 16 residues. Trimming stripped 2 bases from V and 0 bases from J, with 13 bases between. The CDR3 sequence is CASSYPEYRMNTEAFF. CDR3 sequence (DNA): TGTGCCAGCAGTTACCCCGAATACAGAATGAACACTGAAGCTTTCTTT.

V gene TRBV27 combines with J gene TRBJ1-6; D possibly corresponds to TRBD1 (6 bases). V was shortened by 7 bases and J by 2 bases, with 15 bases between the two germline ends. This CDR3 comprises 16 residues. Germline V gene sequence: CDR1 MNHEY, CDR2 SMNVEV (reference sequence). As DNA, the CDR3 is TGTGCCAGCACCAAAAGGGGGGGACCCTATAATTCACCCCTCCACTTT. Translated: CASTKRGGPYNSPLHF.

The sample holds one count of this clone. This chain's CDR3 is CASSVGGVSNQPQHF. Here the CDR3 DNA reads TGTGCCAGCAGCGTAGGGGGGGTAAGCAATCAGCCCCAGCATTTT. The gene calls are TRBV9 and TRBJ1-5; possibly TRBD1 for D (5 bases). The CDR3 totals 15 residues. Germline assignment: CDR1 SGDLS and CDR2 YYNGEE. V was clipped by 0 bases and J by 1 base, with 8 bases between them. The variable domain in full, completed from reference TRBV9 and TRBJ1-5, reads DSGVTQTPKHLITATGQRVTLRCSPRSGDLSVYWYQQSLDQGLQFLIQYYNGEERAKGNILERFSAQQFPDLHSELNLSSLELGDSALYFCASSVGGVSNQPQHFGDGTRLSIL.

J is TRBJ1-6 and V is TRBV6-6; D unresolved. With 4 bases removed from V and 8 bases from J, the gap between germline ends came to 9 bases. Germline V lookup: CDR1 MNHNY, CDR2 SVGAGI (reference sequence). This CDR3 comprises 13 residues. CDR3 residues: CASSFGVDSPLHF. The DNA for the CDR3 is TGTGCCAGCAGTTTCGGGGTAGATTCACCCCTCCACTTT.